Each of the 25 T cell receptor beta chains below was sequenced from the same sample in a study of radiation and T cells in renal cell carcinoma. Profiling relied on immunoSEQ multiplex PCR, and the TCRdb table lists in-frame clones only, not all of them. The profile shows about 15,000 clones, 64% of them singletons. Treatment indicated: 15 Gy SBRT to primary tumor, nephrectomy 4 weeks later. Sequencing used tumor tissue, obtained from a patient whose treatment included radiotherapy and nephrectomy. The receptors originated from a woman aged 70-85 years with renal cell carcinoma.

V usage is TRBV5-4 and J usage is TRBJ2-5, with 7 bases lining up with TRBD1. This CDR3 is 13 amino acids long. The junction had 2 bases not matched to a gene; V was cut back by 3 bases and J by 3 bases. CDR1 is SGHNT and CDR2 is YYREEE in the germline V gene (reference sequence). CDR3: CASSYGTEETQYF. The CDR3, as DNA: TGTGCCAGCAGCTATGGGACAGAAGAGACCCAGTACTTC.

The chain is built from TRBV7-2 and TRBJ1-5, with unresolved D. The CDR3 contains 14 residues. Germline loops: CDR1 SGHTA, CDR2 FQGNSA. V lost 1 base and J 8 bases, leaving 12 bases between the germline ends. The CDR3 sequence is CASSLERGFKPQHF. The CDR3 bases are TGTGCCAGCAGCTTAGAACGAGGTTTTAAGCCCCAGCATTTT.

This clone was found a few times. The gene calls are TRBV2 and TRBJ1-3; D unresolved. Germline CDR1 is SNHLY and CDR2 is FYNNEI. The CDR3 consists of 14 residues. V lost 1 base and J 4 bases, leaving 8 bases between the germline ends. This CDR3 is CASSEGLPGNTIYF. The CDR3 DNA reads TGTGCCAGCAGTGAAGGCCTCCCGGGAAACACCATATATTTT.

The gene calls are TRBV5-1 and TRBJ2-7, with TRBD1 as a possible D gene (5 bases). CDR3 size: 16 residues. V was clipped by 0 bases and J by 3 bases, with 16 bases between them. Germline V gene lookup returns CDR1 SGHRS and CDR2 YFSETQ. The CDR3 DNA is TGCGCCAGCAGCTTGGGGGCACAGGTAGGGCGCTACGAGCAGTACTTC. It codes for CASSLGAQVGRYEQYF.

The chain combines TRBV10-1 with TRBJ1-4, with 10 bases that match TRBD1. After removal of 4 bases from V and 7 bases from J, the junction contained 6 bases not matched to a gene. CDR1 is WNHNN, CDR2 SYGVQD, per germline (reference sequence). The CDR3 is made up of 15 amino acids. CDR3 loop: CASSARTGGIEKLFF. The CDR3 region has the DNA TGCGCCAGCAGTGCAAGGACAGGGGGAATTGAAAAACTGTTTTTT.

This clone was found many times. The CDR3 region is CASSLSGVLQGDTQYF. The CDR3 nucleotides read TGTGCCAGCAGCTTATCGGGGGTATTACAAGGAGATACGCAGTATTTT. The chain joins TRBV7-6 to TRBJ2-3; tentative D call: TRBD2 (6 bases). Germline CDR1 and CDR2: SGHVS and FNYEAQ. The V gene lost 2 bases and the J gene lost 5 bases, with 17 bases spanning the gap. The CDR3 covers 16 residues.

The chain uses TRBV18 and TRBJ2-7; D may correspond to TRBD1 or TRBD2 (5 bases each). V was cut by 2 bases and J by 0 bases, with 14 bases left in between. Germline CDR1 and CDR2: KGHSH and LQKENI. The CDR3 length is 16 residues. The CDR3 bases are TGTGCCAGCTCACCAAGTGGGACGGTAACCTCCTACGAGCAGTACTTC. Protein: CASSPSGTVTSYEQYF.

Only one count was recorded for this clone. J is TRBJ1-1 and V is TRBV11-3; TRBD1 agrees at 7 bases. Germline V gene sequence: CDR1 SGHNT, CDR2 YENEEA. Trimming cost V 5 bases and J 7 bases; bases outside gene matches: 7. The CDR3 length is 13 residues. The CDR3 DNA reads TGTGCCAGCAGCCTTGGGACAGTAGGTGAAGCTTTCTTT. Translating it yields CASSLGTVGEAFF.

The rearrangement uses TRBV6-1 and TRBJ2-4; D uncertain. The V end was cut by 4 bases, the J end by 7 bases, with 23 bases between. CDR1 MNHNS and CDR2 SASEGT come from the germline V gene. The length of the CDR3 is 17 residues. The CDR3 protein is CASSGRAGRDVGNIQYF. The CDR3 DNA follows: TGTGCCAGCAGTGGTCGTGCTGGCCGCGATGTGGGGAACATTCAGTACTTC.

Comment on this clone: Different DNA sequences within this sample yield the same CDR3. The CDR3 protein is CASSIDKFSGSTDTQYF. The CDR3 DNA reads as TGTGCCAGTAGTATAGATAAGTTTAGCGGGAGCACAGATACGCAGTATTTT. This chain links TRBV19 with TRBJ2-3; 7 bases align to TRBD2. With V trimmed by 0 bases and J by 0 bases, 6 bases remained unmatched. CDR1 is LNHDA, CDR2 SQIVND, per germline (reference sequence). The CDR3 is made up of 17 amino acids.

CDR3 DNA sequence: TGTGCCAGCAGTTTGAGGCTAGCGGGCTACAATGAGCAGTTCTTC. Its protein is CASSLRLAGYNEQFF. This chain links TRBV27 with TRBJ2-1; TRBD2 matches at 8 bases. Germline V gives CDR1 MNHEY, CDR2 SMNVEV (reference sequence). CDR3 size: 15 residues. Losses at the gene ends were 3 bases for V and 3 bases for J; bases not matched to a gene: 4.

V gene TRBV4-1 combines with J gene TRBJ1-2, with TRBD1 identical over 7 bases. Germline V CDR1 and CDR2: MGHRA, YSYEKL. This CDR3 is built from 15 residues. With 2 bases clipped from V and 4 bases from J, the junction kept 7 bases outside the gene matches. The CDR3 loop is CASSQSGTASYGYTF. The CDR3 nucleotides are TGCGCCAGCAGCCAATCCGGGACAGCCTCCTATGGCTACACCTTC.

In its sample, this clone was seen a few times. The chain links TRBV6-6 to TRBJ2-7, with 9 bases matching TRBD1. The CDR3 has 15 residues. The V gene end was trimmed by 5 bases and the J gene end by 2 bases; junction bases not matched to a gene: 7. Per the germline V gene, CDR1 is MNHNY and CDR2 is SVGAGI (reference sequence). CDR3: CASSSPGTGTYEQYF. CDR3 DNA sequence: TGTGCCAGCAGTAGTCCGGGGACAGGGACCTACGAGCAGTACTTC.

At least ten counts were recorded for this clone. The CDR3 loop reads CASSYSGGASQHF. The CDR3 region has the DNA TGTGCCAGCAGTTACTCGGGGGGCGCGTCCCAGCATTTT. The rearrangement uses TRBV6-5 and TRBJ1-5; tentatively, D is TRBD1 (6 bases). This CDR3 is 13 amino acids long. Between the trimmed V and J ends, which lost 0 bases and 11 bases, there was a span of 11 bases. Germline assignment: CDR1 MNHEY and CDR2 SVGAGI.

The rearrangement joins TRBV5-1 to TRBJ2-1; the match to TRBD2 covers 11 bases. The CDR3 runs to 18 residues. With 0 bases clipped from V and 1 base from J, the junction kept 6 bases outside the gene matches. The germline gives CDR1 SGHRS, CDR2 YFSETQ. The CDR3 region has the DNA TGCGCCAGCAGCTTGGATGGACTAGCGGGTATTTCCTACAATGAGCAGTTCTTC. Protein: CASSLDGLAGISYNEQFF. The full variable domain, its missing parts supplied by reference TRBV5-1 and TRBJ2-1, is KAGVTQTPRYLIKTRGQQVTLSCSPISGHRSVSWYQQTPGQGLQFLFEYFSETQRNKGNFPGRFSGRQFSNSRSEMNVSTLELGDSALYLCASSLDGLAGISYNEQFFGPGTRLTVL.

The CDR3 DNA reads TGTGCCAGCACGGAGATCCCACGGGGAGAGACCCAGTACTTC. Protein sequence: CASTEIPRGETQYF. The chain has TRBV2 and TRBJ2-5; possible D gene TRBD2, 5 bases. The CDR3 contains 14 residues. The germline V gene has CDR1 SNHLY and CDR2 FYNNEI. The V and J ends lost 7 bases and 4 bases respectively, with 16 bases between them. Full variable domain (rest looked up from reference TRBV2 and TRBJ2-5): EPEVTQTPSHQVTQMGQEVILRCVPISNHLYFYWYRQILGQKVEFLVSFYNNEISEKSEIFDDQFSVERPDGSNFTLKIRSTKLEDSAMYFCASTEIPRGETQYFGPGTRLLVL.

V gene TRBV2 combines with J gene TRBJ2-7; a weak D match, TRBD1 (6 bases). The CDR3 consists of 14 residues. Germline V CDR1 and CDR2: SNHLY, FYNNEI. V lost 6 bases, J lost 3 bases, and 15 bases lay in between. The CDR3 region has the DNA TGTGCCAGCAGCGAAACCGGGACAAGCTACGAGCAGTACTTC. Translated: CASSETGTSYEQYF. Looking up the rest from reference TRBV2 and TRBJ2-7 gives the full variable domain: EPEVTQTPSHQVTQMGQEVILRCVPISNHLYFYWYRQILGQKVEFLVSFYNNEISEKSEIFDDQFSVERPDGSNFTLKIRSTKLEDSAMYFCASSETGTSYEQYFGPGTRLTVT.

The CDR3, as DNA: TGTGCCAGCAGCCCGCGTAGGGTGGGCGGCTACACCTTC. It specifies CASSPRRVGGYTF. The chain joins TRBV7-9 to TRBJ1-2; D gene unclear. CDR1 and CDR2 (germline): SEHNR, FQNEAQ (reference sequence). Trimming removed 5 bases from V and 8 bases from J, with 15 bases in between. This CDR3 spans 13 amino acids.

The J gene is TRBJ1-5, the V gene TRBV10-3; D gene ambiguous. CDR1 and CDR2 from the germline V gene are ENHRY and SYGVKD. V lost 3 bases, J lost 4 bases, and 16 bases lay in between. The CDR3 runs 16 residues. CDR3 in DNA: TGTGCCATCAGTGACGGGGTGATGAGCCTGAATCAGCCCCAGCATTTT. This codes for CAISDGVMSLNQPQHF.

The chain couples TRBV6-5 to TRBJ1-2; 9 bases line up with TRBD1. The V gene's germline CDR1 is MNHEY and CDR2 SVGAGI. With V trimmed by 5 bases and J by 5 bases, 6 bases remained unmatched. The CDR3 loop spans 14 amino acids. The CDR3 protein is CASSRQGGRYGYTF. Written as DNA, the CDR3 is TGTGCCAGCAGTCGACAGGGGGGCCGGTATGGCTACACCTTC.

The CDR3 DNA follows: TGTGCCAGCAGTGAGAAGGGTCACCAAGAGACCCAGTACTTC. This translates into CASSEKGHQETQYF. The genes are TRBV25-1 and TRBJ2-5, with D unresolved. The CDR3 has 14 amino acids. V was trimmed by 3 bases and J by 0 bases, leaving 8 bases between them. Germline V gene data show CDR1 as MGHDK and CDR2 as SYGVNS.

This clone was seen just once. The CDR3 spells CASSERPIEGAGAKLFF. CDR3 DNA: TGTGCCAGCAGTGAAAGGCCCATTGAGGGGGCAGGAGCAAAACTGTTTTTT. The chain combines TRBV6-1 with TRBJ1-4; TRBD1 aligns across 7 bases. Trimming removed 2 bases from V and 10 bases from J; junction bases left unmatched: 16. This CDR3 comprises 17 residues. Germline assignment: CDR1 MNHNS and CDR2 SASEGT.

This rearrangement joins TRBV23-1 to TRBJ1-3; TRBD1 aligns across 7 bases. TRBV23-1 is reported as an ORF; its role is uncertain. This CDR3 is 15 amino acids long. V was clipped by 1 base and J by 9 bases; unmatched bases: 9. The DNA of the CDR3 is TGCGCCAGCAGTCAATATCCGGGACAGCATAGCACCATATATTTT. Residues: CASSQYPGQHSTIYF.

This clone appeared a single time. The chain joins TRBV7-9 to TRBJ1-2, with 9 bases fitting TRBD1. The CDR3 contains 15 residues. Losses at the gene ends were 3 bases for V and 5 bases for J; bases not matched to a gene: 7. Germline-derived CDR1 and CDR2 are SEHNR and FQNEAQ (reference sequence). CDR3 bases: TGTGCCAGCAGCTTGGACAGGGGCGGGGGTTATGGCTACACCTTC. Translated: CASSLDRGGGYGYTF.

The chain couples TRBV5-4 to TRBJ1-4; 9 bases map to TRBD1. The J segment lost 4 bases and the V segment lost 4 bases, leaving 5 bases of the junction unmatched. The CDR3 is 15 residues long. Germline CDR1 and CDR2: SGHNT and YYREEE (reference sequence). For the CDR3, the DNA is TGTGCCAGCAGCCGTCGACAGGGGGATAATGAAAAACTGTTTTTT. Protein sequence: CASSRRQGDNEKLFF.